This T cell receptor (beta chain) was captured by sequencing in a study of cytomegalovirus exposure and HLA in healthy donors. Study findings and constraints: In a later analysis, TCR beta V- and J-gene trimming showed a link to a missense DCLRE1C variant.

Primers: 60 Vbeta forward and 13 Jbeta reverse. Some clones are missing from TCRdb's copy, which holds only in-frame ones; the method was immunoSEQ multiplex PCR. The data contain roughly 190,000 clones, about 9% of them seen just once; the ten biggest clones take up 1% to 1.5%. This clone was counted only a few times. As yet, its antigen is unknown. V trimming: 2 bases; J trimming: 10 bases; junction bases outside the gene matches: 10. This CDR3 has 15 residues. Germline V gives CDR1 MNHEY, CDR2 SVGAGI. This sequence joins TRBV6-5 and TRBJ2-1; 8 bases match TRBD1. This TCR was recovered from a woman in her 30s in good health and CMV-seropositive. The sequencing input was PBMCs. The CDR3 is CASSYRQGRTREQFF. The CDR3 DNA is TGTGCCAGCAGTTACCGACAGGGGAGAACAAGGGAGCAGTTCTTC.